This T cell receptor (beta chain) was captured in a study of Ad26.COV2.S vaccination and SARS-CoV-2 variants (dated by TCRdb to the early 2020s). Regarding the complete study: Donors in the vaccine arm were drawn from COV1001, a phase I-IIa trial of Ad26.COV2.S in healthy adults that was multicentre, randomized, double-blind and placebo-controlled. Dosing of Ad26.COV2.S was intramuscular, at either 5x10^10 or 1x10^11 viral particles, delivered as one shot or as two shots spaced 56 days apart. TCRbeta repertoire sequencing served as the tool for gauging how specific and how broad the SARS-CoV-2-reactive T cell receptors were following Ad26.COV2.S vaccination. A total of approximately 30 samples were included in the TCR-sequenced set, comprising around 19 Ad26.COV2.S vaccine recipients, 5 placebo recipients and 8 SARS-CoV-2 convalescent individuals. Participants in the trial were split at random into five groups of five each, receiving low-dose or high-dose Ad26.COV2.S once or twice, or else placebo on both occasions. Investigators did not know the trial group allocation while performing experiments and assessing outcomes. Results the study describes overall, beyond this receptor: It was noted by the authors that total T cell responses may have been underestimated by the TCR breadth and depth analyses. The study lacked the statistical power to compare responses across vaccine doses or regimens. Higher spike-specific TCR breadth was observed in Ad26.COV2.S recipients than in placebo recipients (P = 0.0014). Non-spike TCR breadth was comparable between vaccine and placebo recipients, consistent with the vaccine containing only spike. After vaccination, substantial breadth of spike-specific CD8+ and CD4+ T cell responses was reported.

In light of the paper, this sample's treatment or condition label describes: 15 to 20 received Ad26.COV2.S at low or high dose, single or two shots; about five received placebo; per-sample allocation not given. For vaccine and placebo recipients, the sequenced repertoires came from samples collected on day 63 after the first injection. Cohort 1b enrolled roughly 25 adults aged 18-55 years at a single site in Boston, USA, between 29 July and 7 August 2020. Ad26.COV2.S was a replication-incompetent adenovirus type 26 vector that expressed a prefusion-stabilized SARS-CoV-2 spike protein derived from the original Wuhan strain. TCRbeta CDR3 regions were sequenced with the immunoSEQ Assay. After extraction, genomic DNA underwent amplification by bias-controlled multiplex PCR, followed by high-throughput sequencing. In the original analysis: To quantify the absolute abundance of each unique TCRbeta CDR3 region, sequences were collapsed and filtered. Usable DNA was measured by amplifying reference genes present in all nucleated cells, and TCRbeta template counts were normalized to that usable DNA to estimate T cell fraction. Repertoire TCRs were annotated as SARS-CoV-2-specific when V gene, CDR3 amino acid sequence and J gene were exactly matched to a known reactive TCR set. The reference SARS-CoV-2 TCR set was derived from MIRA and filtered for enrichment in COVID-19-positive ImmuneCODE repertoires, a step that removed public or cross-reactive TCRs. Using the MIRA antigens, annotated TCRs were further analysed by specific ORF or by position within an ORF. Breadth was defined as annotated unique rearrangements over total unique productive rearrangements; depth was the summed frequency of those rearrangements. Group comparisons of TCR breadth used two-sided Wilcoxon rank-sum tests. The table comes from immuneACCESS by way of TCRdb, which keeps in-frame sequences with V and J called. Part of the clones is missing from these tables; in studies checked, under half for an unresolved V gene and the rest for unknown reasons. V, J and clone size are those of that table, while D and trimming were read from the DNA. The sample includes some 290,000 clones, with 85% to 90% observed a single time. The ten largest make up 1.5% to 2.5% of the sample.

To note about this clone: Its antigen has not been determined. No qualities accompany the bases; no much larger clone lies one base away.

In the germline V gene, CDR1 corresponds to SNHLY and CDR2 to FYNNEI. The V end gives up 10 bases and the J end 7 bases, leaving 22 bases in the junction not matched to a gene. From its cysteine to its phenylalanine, the CDR3 spans 20 amino acids. Only the CDR3 region is kept as DNA, spanning 60 bases read in frame from base 1. The material was peripheral blood, obtained in a trial of Ad26.COV2.S vaccine versus placebo. The source is a person aged 18-65 years who received the Ad26.COV2.S COVID-19 vaccine or a placebo. Recombination connected TRBV2 to TRBJ2-2, and 15 bases in between align with TRBD2. The nucleotide sequence is given as TGTGCCACCCATGGGAGGACTAGCGGGAGGGCCGAGGGTTGGAACGGGGAGCTGTTTTTT. Translated, it gives CATHGRTSGRAEGWNGELFF. Here the CDR3 is joined to the reference TRBV2 and TRBJ2-2 genes, and the full variable domain is: EPEVTQTPSHQVTQMGQEVILRCVPISNHLYFYWYRQILGQKVEFLVSFYNNEISEKSEIFDDQFSVERPDGSNFTLKIRSTKLEDSAMYFCATHGRTSGRAEGWNGELFFGEGSRLTVL.